This T cell receptor beta chain was documented in a study of T cell responses to AZD1222 COVID-19 vaccine (dated by TCRdb to the early 2020s). For context, the study as a whole: Because spike-specific TCR depth and breadth did not differ between the two schedules, AZD1222 recipients who got a second dose at roughly 4 weeks were pooled with those who got a second dose at roughly 12 weeks. A total of 230 or so trial participants underwent TCR sequencing, of whom nearly 210 received two doses of AZD1222 and some 25 received two doses of the MenACWY control vaccine. Trial participants were enrolled by age into subgroups of 18-55, 56-69 and 70-plus years, and roughly 150, 30 and 60 TCR-sequenced participants, respectively, were included in these subgroups. Here is what the overall study found, with its caveats: Because no samples from the day 14 peak response were available, repertoires could be characterized only after the peak T cell response. Reportedly, close to half of the unique spike-specific TCRs recognized epitopes lying outside the regions that are mutated in the B.1.351 and B.1.1.7 variants. CD4 TCRs associated with the vaccine covered the entire spike protein, and the dominant responses were in regions 160-218 and 743-854. Participants were mostly white British and included more females than males, and it was suggested by the authors that clonal diversity may have been underestimated. In the small 56-69-year group, the increase in depth fell short of significance, most likely because of low power. After two AZD1222 doses, both the breadth and the depth of spike-specific TCRs were significantly higher than at day 0 and than in MenACWY recipients. Conclusions about previously exposed vaccinees are limited because only five to seven AZD1222 recipients were SARS-CoV-2 seropositive at baseline.

To note about this clone: The antigen this receptor binds is unknown. No much larger clone is present one base from it, and per-base qualities are unavailable.

Per the publication, the time point label means: baseline before first vaccination. Vaccinee samples were obtained from the UK trials COV001 and COV002, which included a single-blind randomized controlled phase 2/3 trial of AZD1222 (ChAdOx1 nCoV-19) in healthy adults. Trial participant PBMC samples were collected at day 0 and day 28 after the second dose for TCRbeta chain sequencing. The CDR3 regions of human TCRbeta chains were analyzed by immunosequencing. The authors processed their data as follows. TCRs in the repertoires were compared against a reference library of SARS-CoV-2-specific TCRs that had been generated with the MIRA antigen-specificity platform. Breadth was defined as the fraction of unique TCRs that were SARS-CoV-2-associated. Depth was defined as the fraction of total T cells that were SARS-CoV-2-associated. Each spike-specific TCR was assigned to its reactive spike region and to a CD4 or CD8 class using the MIRA data. Log10-transformed breadth and depth values were compared by one-way ANOVA with Sidak's multiple comparisons tests. Entries here come from immuneACCESS through TCRdb and include only in-frame sequences with V and J called. Some clones fail to appear in such tables; in the studies checked, an unresolved V gene covers under half of the shortfall, and the cause of the remainder is unknown. That table gives V, J and clone size, and the DNA gave D and trimming. This sample holds 95,000 to 100,000 clones; around 84% were observed only once. Under 1.5% of the sample is in the top ten clones.

Looking up the germline V gene yields CDR1 SGDLS and CDR2 YYNGEE. Trimming takes 1 base from V and 8 bases from J, and the germline ends sit 22 bases apart. Reading from cysteine to phenylalanine, the CDR3 counts 17 amino acids. Only CDR3 DNA is held: 51 bases, read in frame from base 1. The input for sequencing was peripheral blood, taken on day 0 of AZD1222 vaccination. The sequence links TRBV9 to TRBJ2-1; the D gene is perhaps TRBD1 or TRBD2, each of them matching over 5 bases. This TCR was sampled from an adult in good health. CDR3 loop: CASSVRSRDPADDEQFF. The nucleotide sequence is TGTGCCAGCAGCGTACGTTCCCGGGACCCGGCGGACGATGAGCAGTTCTTC.